This T cell receptor beta chain was identified in a study of early T cells in non-severe SARS-CoV-2 infection. For the study at large: Chains stayed unpaired after sequencing of bulk RNA from unsorted whole blood. Study observations and caveats: Lookups in VDJdb leaned toward anti-spike CD8 responses and missed private and CD4 specificities.

As part of library construction, unique molecular identifiers were attached to individual cDNA molecules. TCRdb ran MiXCR on the 5' RACE reads and lists one entry per CDR3 protein. The sample carries tens of thousands of distinct CDR3 sequences, roughly 5.9% recorded once. On this clonotype itself: No antigen is known for it.

CDR3 length: 13 residues. V lost 5 bases to trimming and J lost 2 bases, with 9 bases between them. Germline V CDR1 and CDR2: SQVTM, ANQGSEA. Sequencing was done on a sample of whole blood. The chain is built from TRBV29-1 and TRBJ2-2; D unresolved. The sequence came from an adult who was a healthcare worker with PCR-confirmed SARS-CoV-2 infection or an uninfected control (not recorded which). CDR3 loop: CSVCLVNTGELFF. As DNA, the CDR3 is TGCAGCGTTTGTTTAGTTAACACCGGGGAGCTGTTTTTT.